What follows are 16 T cell receptor beta chains derived from one specimen sequenced in a study of blood T cell repertoires in COVID-19. Assay: immunoSEQ multiplex PCR; the TCRdb copy retains only in-frame clones and omits some. This table has 200,000 to 300,000 clones, about 80% appearing once. Sequencing was done on a sample of peripheral blood. These receptor sequences come from an elderly woman with acute or convalescent COVID-19.

The V call is TRBV6-4, the J call TRBJ1-2, with D tentatively TRBD1 (6 bases). V gave up 4 bases and J gave up 7 bases, with 13 bases separating them. The CDR3 extends over 13 amino acids. The V gene's germline CDR1 is MRHNA and CDR2 SNTAGT. This CDR3 is CASSAQGSGGYTF. In DNA, the CDR3 is TGTGCCAGCAGTGCCCAGGGGTCCGGTGGCTACACCTTC.

This clone was detected only once. V gene TRBV5-1 combines with J gene TRBJ1-2; TRBD1 matches 7 bases. The CDR3 extends over 14 amino acids. V lost 5 bases and J lost 8; bases outside the gene matches: 12. The germline V gene has CDR1 SGHRS and CDR2 YFSETQ. In DNA, the CDR3 is TGCGCCAGCAGGAAAGGGGGCGATTTAGGCGGCTACACCTTC. This gives the protein CASRKGGDLGGYTF.

The V call is TRBV11-2, the J call TRBJ1-2, with TRBD1 matching over 10 bases. The J segment lost 7 bases and the V segment lost 5 bases, leaving 7 bases of the junction unmatched. Germline lookup yields CDR1 SGHAT and CDR2 FQNNGV. The CDR3 is made up of 14 amino acids. CDR3 bases: TGTGCCAGCAGCGCCCGACAGGGGGCCTCTGGCTACACCTTC. Amino acid sequence: CASSARQGASGYTF.

This sequence joins TRBV5-1 and TRBJ2-1; 12 bases align to TRBD2. The CDR3 sequence is 16 residues long. Losses at the gene ends were 0 bases for V and 8 bases for J; bases not matched to a gene: 6. CDR1 SGHRS and CDR2 YFSETQ come from the germline V gene. The CDR3 DNA is TGCGCCAGCAGCTTGGCCCCGGGACTAGCGGGCTATGAGCAGTTCTTC. Residues: CASSLAPGLAGYEQFF.

This chain connects TRBV6-1 to TRBJ1-3, with 7 bases aligning to TRBD1. This CDR3 has 15 residues. V dropped 3 bases and J dropped 4; count of bases not matched to a gene: 6. Germline values: CDR1 MNHNS, CDR2 SASEGT. The CDR3 nucleotides read TGTGCCAGCAGTGAGAGTAGGGGGCACGGAAACACCATATATTTT. Translating gives CASSESRGHGNTIYF.

The count of this clone is one. The gene calls are TRBV9 and TRBJ1-2; D remains ambiguous. The CDR3 sequence is 12 residues long. V lost 5 bases and J 3 bases, leaving 8 bases between the germline ends. CDR1 is SGDLS, CDR2 YYNGEE, per germline. The CDR3: CASSGGYYGYTF. Here the CDR3 DNA reads TGTGCCAGCAGTGGCGGATACTATGGCTACACCTTC.

This clone was seen more than once but under ten times. This specimen includes other DNA sequences encoding the same CDR3. The chain combines TRBV4-1 with TRBJ1-3, with TRBD1 matching 9 bases. The V gene end was trimmed by 5 bases and the J gene end by 1 base; junction bases not matched to a gene: 3. Germline CDR1 is MGHRA and CDR2 is YSYEKL. The length of the CDR3 is 15 residues. The CDR3 reads CASSLDRGSGNTIYF. DNA for the CDR3: TGCGCCAGCAGCTTGGACAGGGGATCTGGAAACACCATATATTTT.

This chain links TRBV19 with TRBJ1-1; 7 bases map to TRBD1. The V gene's germline CDR1 is LNHDA and CDR2 SQIVND (reference sequence). V shed 7 bases, J shed 1 base, and the junction held 3 bases outside the gene matches. The CDR3 spans 13 residues. Written as DNA, the CDR3 is TGTGCCAGTATCCGGACAGGGAACACTGAAGCTTTCTTT. It codes for CASIRTGNTEAFF.

The chain combines TRBV6-2 or TRBV6-3 with TRBJ2-3; no clear D. Germline CDR1 MNHEY, CDR2 SVGEGT. The V end was cut by 4 bases, the J end by 6 bases, with 8 bases between. There are 12 residues in the CDR3. CDR3 amino acids: CASSLRGDTQYF. The CDR3 nucleotides are TGTGCCAGCAGTTTACGAGGTGATACGCAGTATTTT.

The chain's CDR3 is CASSLAGETQYF. The DNA of the CDR3 is TGCGCCAGCAGCTTGGCCGGGGAGACCCAGTACTTC. V gene TRBV5-1 combines with J gene TRBJ2-5; D ambiguous. CDR3 length: 12 residues. Germline V gives CDR1 SGHRS, CDR2 YFSETQ. V was shortened by 0 bases and J by 5 bases, with 5 bases between the two germline ends.

This clone was recorded a few times. V is TRBV6-5 and J is TRBJ2-7; D possibly corresponds to TRBD2 (6 bases). The CDR3 length is 13 residues. Trimming stripped 4 bases from V and 0 bases from J, with 7 bases between. The germline gives CDR1 MNHEY, CDR2 SVGAGI. The CDR3 DNA is TGTGCCAGCAGTTTGGGACTCTCCTACGAGCAGTACTTC. Encoded protein: CASSLGLSYEQYF.

This chain joins TRBV18 and TRBJ1-2; 7 nucleotides match TRBD1. The length of the CDR3 is 16 residues. Germline V gives CDR1 KGHSH, CDR2 LQKENI. Losses at the gene ends were 3 bases for V and 4 bases for J; bases not matched to a gene: 11. The CDR3 coding sequence is TGTGCCAGCTCACCCGGGACAGCCCAAGGAATCTATGGCTACACCTTC. This encodes CASSPGTAQGIYGYTF.

Written as DNA, the CDR3 is TGCGCCAGCAGCTTGACTAGCGGGGGGCATACCGGGGAGCTGTTTTTT. This translates into CASSLTSGGHTGELFF. This sequence joins TRBV5-1 and TRBJ2-2; 12 bases map to TRBD2. The CDR3 consists of 16 residues. After removal of 1 base from V and 5 bases from J, the junction contained 3 bases not matched to a gene. Germline CDR1 reads SGHRS; CDR2 reads YFSETQ.

The rearrangement links TRBV5-1 to TRBJ1-4, with D perhaps matching TRBD1 (6 bases). V was pared by 0 bases and J by 8 bases, with 14 bases between. The CDR3 consists of 15 residues. Germline assignment: CDR1 SGHRS and CDR2 YFSETQ. The CDR3 spells CASSLAPGVGEKLFF. The DNA of the CDR3 is TGCGCCAGCAGCTTGGCTCCAGGGGTCGGAGAAAAACTGTTTTTT.

V is TRBV19 and J is TRBJ1-2, with a weak D call TRBD1 (6 bases). Trimming shortened V by 5 bases and J by 3 bases, and 13 bases separated the two germline ends. The germline V gene encodes CDR1 LNHDA and CDR2 SQIVND (reference sequence). The CDR3 spans 14 residues. The CDR3 sequence is CASSARDIYYGYTF. CDR3 sequence (DNA): TGTGCCAGTAGTGCCCGGGACATATACTATGGCTACACCTTC.

V gene TRBV3-1 (or the pseudogene TRBV3-2) combines with J gene TRBJ1-1; the match to TRBD1 covers 9 bases. CDR1 is LGHDT and CDR2 is YNNKEL in the germline V gene (reference sequence). CDR3 length: 14 residues. With V trimmed by 4 bases and J by 7 bases, 7 bases remained unmatched. Here the CDR3 reads CASSRGQGQNEAFF. The CDR3 nucleotides are TGTGCCAGCAGCCGCGGACAGGGGCAGAATGAAGCTTTCTTT.